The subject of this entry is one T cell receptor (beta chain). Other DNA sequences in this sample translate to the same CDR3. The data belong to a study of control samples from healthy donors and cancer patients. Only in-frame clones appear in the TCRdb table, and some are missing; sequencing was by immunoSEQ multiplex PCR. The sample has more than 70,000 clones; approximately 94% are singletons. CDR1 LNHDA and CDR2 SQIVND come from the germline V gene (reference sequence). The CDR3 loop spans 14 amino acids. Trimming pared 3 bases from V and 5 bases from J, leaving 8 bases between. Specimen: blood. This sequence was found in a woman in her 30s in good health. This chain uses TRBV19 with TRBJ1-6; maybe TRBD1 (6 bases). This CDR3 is CASSIGQNNSPLHF. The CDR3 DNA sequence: TGTGCCAGTAGTATTGGACAGAATAATTCACCCCTCCACTTT.